The entry below gives a single TCR beta chain sequence along with its context. This sample is part of a study of cytomegalovirus exposure and HLA in healthy donors. The PCR employed 60 Vbeta primers together with 13 Jbeta primers. Some clones are missing from TCRdb's copy, which holds only in-frame ones; the method was immunoSEQ multiplex PCR. This table holds about 220,000 clones, less than 85% found once. This receptor was taken from a man aged 18 to 35 in good health and CMV-seronegative. The sequencing sample was made of PBMCs.

CDR3 sequence: CASSLDAGSYNEQFF. The CDR3 DNA reads TGTGCCAGCAGCTTAGATGCCGGGAGCTACAATGAGCAGTTCTTC. The rearrangement joins TRBV7-9 to TRBJ2-1; maybe TRBD2 (6 bases). Germline loops: CDR1 SEHNR, CDR2 FQNEAQ (reference sequence). V lost 1 base and J lost 3, with 10 bases in between. The CDR3 extends over 15 amino acids.